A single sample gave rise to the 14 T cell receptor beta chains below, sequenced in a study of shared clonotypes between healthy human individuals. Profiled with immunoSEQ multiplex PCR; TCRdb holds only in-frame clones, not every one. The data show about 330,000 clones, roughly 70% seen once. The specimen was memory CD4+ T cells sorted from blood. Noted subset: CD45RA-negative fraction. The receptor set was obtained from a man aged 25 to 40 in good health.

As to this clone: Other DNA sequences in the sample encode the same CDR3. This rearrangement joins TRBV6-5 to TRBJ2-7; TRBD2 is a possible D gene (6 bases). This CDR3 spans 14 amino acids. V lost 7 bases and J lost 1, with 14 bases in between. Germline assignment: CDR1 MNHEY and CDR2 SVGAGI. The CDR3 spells CASNSGGASYEQYF. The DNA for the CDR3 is TGTGCCAGCAATTCTGGCGGGGCATCCTACGAGCAGTACTTC.

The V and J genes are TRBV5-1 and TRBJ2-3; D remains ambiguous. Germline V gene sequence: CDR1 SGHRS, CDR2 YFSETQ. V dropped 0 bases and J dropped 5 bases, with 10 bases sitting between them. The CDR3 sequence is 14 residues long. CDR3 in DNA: TGCGCCAGCAGCTTGGCTTCGGTCGGAGATACGCAGTATTTT. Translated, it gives CASSLASVGDTQYF.

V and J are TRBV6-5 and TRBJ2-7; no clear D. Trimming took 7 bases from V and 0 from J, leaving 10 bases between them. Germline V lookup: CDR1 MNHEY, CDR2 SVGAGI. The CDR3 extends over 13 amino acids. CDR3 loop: CASKRNPSYEQYF. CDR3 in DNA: TGTGCCAGCAAACGAAACCCCTCCTACGAGCAGTACTTC.

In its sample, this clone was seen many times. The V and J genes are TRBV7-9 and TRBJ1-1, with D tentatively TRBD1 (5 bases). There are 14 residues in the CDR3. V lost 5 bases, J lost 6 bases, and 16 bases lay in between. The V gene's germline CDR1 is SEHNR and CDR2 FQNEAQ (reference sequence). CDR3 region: CASSLDQGDAEAFF. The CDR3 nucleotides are TGTGCCAGCAGCCTAGATCAGGGAGACGCTGAAGCTTTCTTT.

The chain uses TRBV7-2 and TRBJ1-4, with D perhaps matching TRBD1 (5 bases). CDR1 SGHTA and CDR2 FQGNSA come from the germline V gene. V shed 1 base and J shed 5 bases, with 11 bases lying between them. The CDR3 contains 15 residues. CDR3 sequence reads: CASSLVFGGNEKLFF. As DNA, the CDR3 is TGTGCCAGCAGCTTAGTCTTCGGGGGGAATGAAAAACTGTTTTTT.

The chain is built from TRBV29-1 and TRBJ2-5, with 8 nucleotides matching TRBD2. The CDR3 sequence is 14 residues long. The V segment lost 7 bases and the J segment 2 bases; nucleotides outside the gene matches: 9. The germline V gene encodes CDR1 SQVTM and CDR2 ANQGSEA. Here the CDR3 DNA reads TGCAGCGAGGCGGGGGGCAGAAGGCAAGAGACCCAGTACTTC. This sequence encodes CSEAGGRRQETQYF. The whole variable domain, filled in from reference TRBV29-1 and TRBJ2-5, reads SAVISQKPSRDICQRGTSLTIQCQVDSQVTMMFWYRQQPGQSLTLIATANQGSEATYESGFVIDKFPISRPNLTFSTLTVSNMSPEDSSIYLCSEAGGRRQETQYFGPGTRLLVL.

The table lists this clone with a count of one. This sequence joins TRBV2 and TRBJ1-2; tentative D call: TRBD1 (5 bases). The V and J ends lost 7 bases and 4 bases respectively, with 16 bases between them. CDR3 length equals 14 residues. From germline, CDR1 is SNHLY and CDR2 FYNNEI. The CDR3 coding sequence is TGTGCCAGCACCTCCTCCGGGACCGGCTATGGCTACACCTTC. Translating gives CASTSSGTGYGYTF.

DNA of the CDR3: TGTGCCAGCAGCGTAGATGATCGGGGGCTATCCTACGAGCAGTACTTC. Translating gives CASSVDDRGLSYEQYF. The V call is TRBV9, the J call TRBJ2-7; D is possibly TRBD1 or TRBD2 (6 bases each). The length of the CDR3 is 16 residues. Trimming took off 0 bases at V and 1 base at J, with 14 bases between the two ends. The germline CDR1 and CDR2 sequences are SGDLS and YYNGEE.

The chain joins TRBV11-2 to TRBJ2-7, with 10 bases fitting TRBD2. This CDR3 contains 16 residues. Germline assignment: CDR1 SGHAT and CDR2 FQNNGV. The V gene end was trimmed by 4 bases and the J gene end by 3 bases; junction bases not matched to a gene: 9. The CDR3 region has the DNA TGTGCCAGCAGCTCCCCGGGGTCTAGCGGGAGCTACGAGCAGTACTTC. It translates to CASSSPGSSGSYEQYF.

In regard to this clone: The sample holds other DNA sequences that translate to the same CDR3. The CDR3 region has the DNA TGCGCCAGCAGCCCCGGACAGGGAGGTGAAAAACTGTTTTTT. Translating it yields CASSPGQGGEKLFF. The chain carries TRBV4-3 and TRBJ1-4, with TRBD1 matching over 8 bases. Trimming removed 4 bases from V and 7 bases from J; junction bases left unmatched: 5. The length of the CDR3 is 14 residues. Germline V gene data show CDR1 as LGHNA and CDR2 as YSLEER.

The CDR3 DNA reads TGTGCCAGCAGTGGGGTTGAGGAAAAACTGTTTTTT. As protein: CASSGVEEKLFF. This chain links TRBV28 with TRBJ1-4; D is uncertain. The CDR3 spans 12 residues. CDR1 is MDHEN and CDR2 is SYDVKM in the germline V gene. V was clipped by 5 bases and J by 8 bases, with 9 bases between them.

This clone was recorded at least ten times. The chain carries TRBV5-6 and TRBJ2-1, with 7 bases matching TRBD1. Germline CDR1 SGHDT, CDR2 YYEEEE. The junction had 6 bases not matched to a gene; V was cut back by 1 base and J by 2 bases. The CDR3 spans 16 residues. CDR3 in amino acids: CASSLFLGGAYNEQFF. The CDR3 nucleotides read TGTGCCAGCAGCTTGTTTTTAGGGGGCGCCTACAATGAGCAGTTCTTC.

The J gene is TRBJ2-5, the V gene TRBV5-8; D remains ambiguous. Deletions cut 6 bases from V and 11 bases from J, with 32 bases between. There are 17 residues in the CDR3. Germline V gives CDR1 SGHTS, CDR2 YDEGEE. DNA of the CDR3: TGTGCCAGCACCCCAACGCCGGGCCTAACTTACGCTGGAGAGCAGTACTTC. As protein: CASTPTPGLTYAGEQYF.

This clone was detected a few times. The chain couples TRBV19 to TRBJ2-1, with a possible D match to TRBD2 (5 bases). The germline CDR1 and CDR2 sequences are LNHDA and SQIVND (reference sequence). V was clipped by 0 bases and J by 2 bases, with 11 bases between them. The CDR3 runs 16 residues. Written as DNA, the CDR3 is TGTGCCAGTAGTATAGATAAAGCGCGGGCCTACAATGAGCAGTTCTTC. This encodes CASSIDKARAYNEQFF.